This TCR beta chain stems from a study of Ad26.COV2.S vaccination and SARS-CoV-2 variants. Turning to the study itself: A COV1001 Ad26.COV2.S trial-arm participant provided the sample. Study-level results: Participants in the vaccine arm had higher spike-specific TCR breadth; placebo recipients had lower.

The CDR3 extends over 15 amino acids. Germline V gives CDR1 MDHEN, CDR2 SYDVKM. With 6 bases clipped from V and 6 bases from J, the junction kept 12 bases outside the gene matches. Treatment meaning: over 15 received Ad26.COV2.S at low or high dose, single or two shots; about 5 received placebo; per-sample allocation not given. Sampling happened 63 days after the first vaccine or placebo injection. An adult aged 18-55 years in Boston served as the donor. With respect to this clone: Its antigen is not identified.

TCRdb's copy holds only in-frame clones and misses some; the assay was immunoSEQ multiplex PCR. The sample holds 250,000 to 300,000 clones, roughly 86% seen once. The TCR was taken from a person between 18 and 65 years old who received the Ad26.COV2.S COVID-19 vaccine or a placebo. The J gene is TRBJ1-1, the V gene TRBV28, with 8 bases fitting TRBD1. This sample comprised peripheral blood, obtained in a trial of Ad26.COV2.S vaccine versus placebo. CDR3 protein: CASSERDRPGPEAFF. DNA of the CDR3: TGTGCCAGCAGCGAAAGGGACAGGCCCGGCCCTGAAGCTTTCTTT. The full variable domain, with the rest looked up from reference TRBV28 and TRBJ1-1, is DVKVTQSSRYLVKRTGEKVFLECVQDMDHENMFWYRQDPGLGLRLIYFSYDVKMKEKGDIPEGYSVSREKKERFSLILESASTNQTSMYLCASSERDRPGPEAFFGQGTRLTVV.